Sequencing of this TCR beta chain was carried out in a study of OX40 agonist ivuxolimab in advanced cancers. The CDR3 runs 11 residues. Germline CDR1 and CDR2: SGHTA and FQGNSA. Trimming removed 5 bases at V and 8 bases at J, with 9 bases between. This clone occurred once. Repertoires were generated with immunoSEQ multiplex PCR, while TCRdb's copy carries only in-frame clones and drops some. Among more than 35,000 clones listed, 84% were seen once. Here the sequenced sample was CD4+ or CD8+ T cells sorted from blood, taken in a trial of the OX40 agonist ivuxolimab. This TCR was sampled from an adult with an advanced solid tumor such as melanoma, head and neck, liver or kidney cancer. V and J are TRBV7-2 and TRBJ1-1; weak D call: TRBD1 (5 bases). The chain's CDR3 is CASSPGTEAFF. In nucleotides, the CDR3 is TGTGCCAGCAGCCCCGGGACGGAAGCTTTCTTT.